The 25 T cell receptor beta chains presented below share a single source sample, sequenced in a study of T cells in Graves' hyperthyroidism and ophthalmopathy. Amplification of TCR beta CDR3 regions was performed using RNA transcripts as template. Primed by the HTBI set, a first-round RT-PCR was run on the TCR CDR3. TCRdb independently ran MiXCR on the multiplex PCR reads; one entry per CDR3 protein. The table has 600,000 to 700,000 distinct CDR3 sequences, roughly 45% seen once. The sample was peripheral blood or thyroid tissue (not recorded which). These receptor sequences come from an adult man with Graves' disease, either hyperthyroidism or ophthalmopathy (not recorded which).

This clonotype was recorded at least ten times. The V call is TRBV6-5, the J call TRBJ1-2, with a tentative D call TRBD1 (5 bases). Germline lookup yields CDR1 MNHEY and CDR2 SVGAGI. The CDR3 is made up of 14 amino acids. The V and J ends lost 7 bases and 7 bases respectively, with 19 bases between them. The CDR3 spells CASKSQGETSGYTF. CDR3 DNA sequence: TGTGCCAGCAAGTCCCAGGGAGAAACGAGTGGCTACACCTTC.

As concerns this clonotype: Mismatch with germline at one junction end may stem from a read error. V and J are TRBV9 and TRBJ2-7; D is undetermined. In germline, CDR1 is SGDLS, CDR2 YYNGEE. This CDR3 spans 12 amino acids. For the CDR3, the DNA is TGTGCCAGCGGCTACGCTTACTACAAGCAGTACTTC. Translated: CASGYAYYKQYF.

This CDR3 reads CASSLALGGEKLFF. Here the CDR3 DNA reads TGTGCCAGCAGCTTAGCCCTCGGGGGGGAAAAACTGTTTTTT. The chain couples TRBV7-2 to TRBJ1-4; a weak D match, TRBD1 (5 bases). CDR3 length: 14 residues. V dropped 0 bases and J dropped 8 bases, with 10 bases sitting between them. Germline V gives CDR1 SGHTA, CDR2 FQGNSA.

In regard to this clonotype: With a much larger clone just one base away, this may be a read error. The chain links TRBV2 to TRBJ1-5, with D maybe TRBD1 (5 bases). V was clipped by 10 bases and J by 0 bases, with 16 bases between them. There are 15 residues in the CDR3. Germline V lookup: CDR1 SNHLY, CDR2 FYNNEI. CDR3 residues: CATRRDDSSNQPQHF. DNA for the CDR3: TGTGCCACCAGGAGGGATGACAGTAGCAATCAGCCCCAGCATTTT.

The V gene is TRBV2, the J gene TRBJ1-6; D unclear. The CDR3 is 15 amino acids. Trimming took off 2 bases at V and 5 bases at J, with 10 bases between the two ends. Per the germline V gene, CDR1 is SNHLY and CDR2 is FYNNEI. In DNA form, the CDR3 reads TGTGCCAGCAGTGAATACGGCCTGAATAATTCACCCCTCCACTTT. This sequence encodes CASSEYGLNNSPLHF. The full variable domain, with the rest looked up from reference TRBV2 and TRBJ1-6, is EPEVTQTPSHQVTQMGQEVILRCVPISNHLYFYWYRQILGQKVEFLVSFYNNEISEKSEIFDDQFSVERPDGSNFTLKIRSTKLEDSAMYFCASSEYGLNNSPLHFGNGTRLTVT.

This clonotype showed up many times. One end of the junction fails to match germline, which may point to a read error. The chain has TRBV7-9 and TRBJ2-7, with TRBD1 as a possible D gene (6 bases). This CDR3 is 14 amino acids long. In germline, CDR1 is SEHNR, CDR2 FQNEAQ (reference sequence). The CDR3: CASSLDGQTGEQYF. The CDR3, as DNA: TGTGCTAGCAGCTTAGACGGACAAACAGGGGAGCAGTACTTC.

The V call is TRBV10-3, the J call TRBJ2-2; 10 bases fit TRBD2. Germline CDR1 ENHRY, CDR2 SYGVKD. The V segment lost 3 bases and the J segment 1 base; nucleotides outside the gene matches: 5. There are 17 residues in the CDR3. Here the CDR3 DNA reads TGTGCCATCAGTGAATTAGCGGGAGGTCAGAACACCGGGGAGCTGTTTTTT. This gives the protein CAISELAGGQNTGELFF.

This clonotype has a count of ten or more. The rearrangement joins TRBV29-1 to TRBJ1-1; TRBD1 matches at 10 bases. CDR3 length: 13 residues. V lost 6 bases to trimming and J lost 5 bases; unmatched junction nucleotides: 6. Germline V CDR1 and CDR2: SQVTM, ANQGSEA. This CDR3 reads CSVVDRGWTEAFF. The CDR3, as DNA: TGCAGCGTAGTGGACAGGGGGTGGACTGAAGCTTTCTTT. Looking up the rest from reference TRBV29-1 and TRBJ1-1 gives the full variable domain: SAVISQKPSRDICQRGTSLTIQCQVDSQVTMMFWYRQQPGQSLTLIATANQGSEATYESGFVIDKFPISRPNLTFSTLTVSNMSPEDSSIYLCSVVDRGWTEAFFGQGTRLTVV.

This clonotype came up a few times. V usage is TRBV2 and J usage is TRBJ2-7; D is perhaps TRBD1 (5 bases). Germline assignment: CDR1 SNHLY and CDR2 FYNNEI. Trimming took off 3 bases at V and 2 bases at J, with 8 bases between the two ends. The CDR3 has 13 residues. Written as DNA, the CDR3 is TGTGCCAGCAGTGACCAGGGCCCCTACGAGCAGTACTTC. Translation gives CASSDQGPYEQYF.

J is TRBJ1-1 and V is TRBV9; D uncertain. CDR3 length: 12 amino acids. V was pared by 7 bases and J by 7 bases, with 14 bases between. CDR1 and CDR2 from the germline V gene are SGDLS and YYNGEE. CDR3 nucleotide sequence: TGTGCCAGCGTGTCGGCAAGCCTTGAAGCTTTCTTT. This gives the protein CASVSASLEAFF.

V and J are TRBV15 and TRBJ1-4; 7 bases line up with TRBD1. The CDR3 is made up of 15 amino acids. The V and J ends lost 1 base and 5 bases, in that order; junction bases with no gene match: 4. The germline V gene encodes CDR1 LNHNV and CDR2 YYDKDF (reference sequence). CDR3 sequence reads: CATSRGQGSNEKLFF. In nucleotides, the CDR3 is TGTGCCACCAGCAGAGGACAGGGATCGAATGAAAAACTGTTTTTT.

This clonotype was counted ten times or more. For the CDR3, the DNA is TGTGCCTCCCGGGCCACAGGGACGGATCAGCCCCAGCATTTT. This translates into CASRATGTDQPQHF. This chain uses TRBV10-3 with TRBJ1-5, with D perhaps TRBD1 (6 bases). CDR3 length: 14 amino acids. From germline, CDR1 is ENHRY and CDR2 SYGVKD. The germline V and J ends were trimmed by 11 bases and 5 bases, with 19 bases remaining between them.

This clonotype came up a few times. This chain uses TRBV6-5 with TRBJ1-1, with TRBD1 identical over 8 bases. Germline V gene data show CDR1 as MNHEY and CDR2 as SVGAGI. The ends lost 5 bases at V and 0 bases at J; junction bases unmatched: 2. This CDR3 spans 14 amino acids. For the CDR3, the DNA is TGTGCCAGCAGTACCAGGGGGCTGAACACTGAAGCTTTCTTT. This gives the protein CASSTRGLNTEAFF.

The rearrangement joins TRBV7-8 to TRBJ1-2; 8 bases are a match to TRBD1. Unmatched junction bases numbered 11, after V lost 9 bases and J lost 8 bases. The germline CDR1 and CDR2 sequences are SGHVS and FQNEAQ. The CDR3 spans 13 residues. CDR3 residues: CASRDRGRGGYTF. Written as DNA, the CDR3 is TGTGCCAGTAGAGACAGGGGACGGGGCGGCTACACCTTC.

The chain combines TRBV7-2 with TRBJ2-2; no definite D call. The CDR3 consists of 17 residues. V was trimmed by 6 bases and J by 0 bases, leaving 17 bases between them. Germline CDR1 and CDR2: SGHTA and FQGNSA. The CDR3 here is CASSYDYTSANTGELFF. In nucleotides, the CDR3 is TGTGCCAGCAGTTACGATTACACCTCCGCGAACACCGGGGAGCTGTTTTTT.

DNA of the CDR3: TGTGCCAGCAGCCAGACAGGGGGCCCCTACGAGCAGTACTTC. It specifies CASSQTGGPYEQYF. The chain links TRBV12-3 or TRBV12-4 to TRBJ2-7, with 10 nucleotides matching TRBD1. The junction had 4 bases not matched to a gene; V was cut back by 6 bases and J by 2 bases. The CDR3 has 14 amino acids.

In its sample, this clonotype was seen many times. The V call is TRBV7-3, the J call TRBJ2-6; D is unresolved. Germline V CDR1 and CDR2: SGHTA, FQGTGA. The V end was cut by 0 bases, the J end by 0 bases, with 6 bases between. CDR3 length equals 16 residues. CDR3 residues: CASSLTPGSGANVLTF. CDR3 nucleotides: TGTGCCAGCAGCTTAACTCCCGGCTCTGGGGCCAACGTCCTGACTTTC.

This clonotype was detected ten times or more. This chain joins TRBV29-1 and TRBJ1-1; 9 bases fit TRBD1. V gave up 6 bases and J gave up 5 bases; unmatched junction bases: 13. Germline lookup yields CDR1 SQVTM and CDR2 ANQGSEA. This CDR3 spans 15 amino acids. CDR3: CSVPTHDRGRTEAFF. The CDR3 coding sequence is TGCAGCGTCCCGACCCACGACAGGGGGAGGACTGAAGCTTTCTTT.

Only a few counts were recorded for this clonotype. The chain combines TRBV12-3 or TRBV12-4 with TRBJ1-1; the D is unclear. The CDR3 spans 14 residues. The V gene lost 6 bases and the J gene lost 4 bases, with 15 bases spanning the gap. The CDR3 protein is CASRPDTKGTEAFF. CDR3 nucleotide sequence: TGTGCCAGCAGGCCCGACACCAAGGGCACTGAAGCTTTCTTT.

The rearrangement uses TRBV25-1 and TRBJ1-5; D perhaps matches TRBD1 (5 bases). The germline V gene encodes CDR1 MGHDK and CDR2 SYGVNS. The CDR3 runs to 13 residues. As DNA, the CDR3 is TGTGCTATTACGCAGGGACGGAATCAGCCCCAGCATTTT. This translates into CAITQGRNQPQHF.

There are many counts of this clonotype. The chain carries TRBV29-1 and TRBJ2-5; TRBD2 might be the D (6 bases). V shed 4 bases and J shed 5 bases, with 11 bases lying between them. In germline, CDR1 is SQVTM, CDR2 ANQGSEA. This CDR3 has 12 residues. CDR3 DNA sequence: TGCAGCGTTGGTGAGGCGGGGGAGACCCAGTACTTC. Protein product: CSVGEAGETQYF.

The CDR3 loop reads CSARGEMNTEAFF. CDR3 nucleotide sequence: TGCAGTGCTAGAGGGGAAATGAACACTGAAGCTTTCTTT. This chain links TRBV20-1 with TRBJ1-1; D is undetermined. The CDR3 totals 13 residues. In germline, CDR1 is DFQATT, CDR2 SNEGSKA (reference sequence). Trimming took off 1 base at V and 0 bases at J, with 6 bases between the two ends.

This chain joins TRBV24-1 and TRBJ1-5, with TRBD1 matching over 8 bases. The CDR3 length is 13 residues. Germline V CDR1 and CDR2: KGHDR, SFDVKD. V was pared by 9 bases and J by 6 bases, with 6 bases of the junction left unmatched. The CDR3 loop is CATGTGDIQPQHF. The DNA of the CDR3 is TGTGCCACCGGGACAGGTGATATTCAGCCCCAGCATTTT.

The table lists this clonotype with a count of one. The V and J genes are TRBV7-6 and TRBJ1-4; D may be TRBD1 (5 bases). The CDR3 is made up of 14 amino acids. Germline values: CDR1 SGHVS, CDR2 FNYEAQ. V shed 5 bases and J shed 10 bases, with 17 bases lying between them. As DNA, the CDR3 is TGTGCCAGCAGCCTGACTAGCGGGACCCCAAAACTGTTTTTT. It yields the protein CASSLTSGTPKLFF.

This clonotype was detected many times. The V call is TRBV5-4, the J call TRBJ1-1; maybe TRBD1 (5 bases). This CDR3 has 13 residues. CDR1 SGHNT and CDR2 YYREEE come from the germline V gene (reference sequence). V lost 7 bases and J 0 bases, leaving 10 bases between the germline ends. CDR3 DNA sequence: TGTGCCAGCTCACCAGGGATGAACACTGAAGCTTTCTTT. It codes for CASSPGMNTEAFF.